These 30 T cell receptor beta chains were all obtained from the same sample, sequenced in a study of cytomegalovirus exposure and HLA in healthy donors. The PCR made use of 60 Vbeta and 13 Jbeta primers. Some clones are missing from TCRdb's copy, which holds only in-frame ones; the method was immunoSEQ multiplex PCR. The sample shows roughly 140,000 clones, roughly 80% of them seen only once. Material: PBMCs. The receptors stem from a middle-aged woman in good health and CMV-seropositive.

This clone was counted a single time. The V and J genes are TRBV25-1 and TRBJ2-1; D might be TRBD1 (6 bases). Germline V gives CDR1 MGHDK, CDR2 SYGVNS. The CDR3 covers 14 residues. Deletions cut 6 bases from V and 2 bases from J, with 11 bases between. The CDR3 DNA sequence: TGTGCCAGCAGGAGGGACACTACCTACAATGAGCAGTTCTTC. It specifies CASRRDTTYNEQFF.

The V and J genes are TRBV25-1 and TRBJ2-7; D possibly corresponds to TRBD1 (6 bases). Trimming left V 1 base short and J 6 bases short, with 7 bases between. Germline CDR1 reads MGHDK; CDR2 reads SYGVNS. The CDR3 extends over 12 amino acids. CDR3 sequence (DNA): TGTGCCAGCAGTGAATGGGACACCGAGCAGTACTTC. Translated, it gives CASSEWDTEQYF.

CDR3 nucleotides: TGTGCCAGCAGCTTGTGGGCAGGTGAAAAACTGTTTTTT. Amino acid sequence: CASSLWAGEKLFF. The rearrangement joins TRBV5-6 to TRBJ1-4; D remains unclear. This CDR3 is 13 amino acids long. CDR1 and CDR2 from the germline V gene are SGHDT and YYEEEE. The germline V and J ends were trimmed by 1 base and 7 bases, with 8 bases remaining between them.

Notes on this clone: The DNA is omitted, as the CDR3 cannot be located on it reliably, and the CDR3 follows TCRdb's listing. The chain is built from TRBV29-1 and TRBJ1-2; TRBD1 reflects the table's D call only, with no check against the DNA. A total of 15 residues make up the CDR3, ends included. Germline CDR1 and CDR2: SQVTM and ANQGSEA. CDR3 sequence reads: CSVTGTGGFDYGCTF.

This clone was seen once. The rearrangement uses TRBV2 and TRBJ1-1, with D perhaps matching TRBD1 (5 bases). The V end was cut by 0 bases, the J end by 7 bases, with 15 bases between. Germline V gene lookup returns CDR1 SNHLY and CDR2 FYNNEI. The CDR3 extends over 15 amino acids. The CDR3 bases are TGTGCCAGCAGTGAAGCCGCGGGGACCGGGAGTGAAGCTTTCTTT. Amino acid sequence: CASSEAAGTGSEAFF.

CDR3 sequence (DNA): TGTGCCAGCAGCCCCCGTCAGGGGCGCCGGCGGGAGAATGAGCAGTTCTTC. Amino acids: CASSPRQGRRRENEQFF. This sequence joins TRBV9 and TRBJ2-1, with TRBD2 as a possible D gene (7 bases). The CDR3 extends over 17 amino acids. CDR1 is SGDLS and CDR2 is YYNGEE in the germline V gene. V was trimmed by 4 bases and J by 7 bases, leaving 24 bases between them. The variable domain in full, completed from reference TRBV9 and TRBJ2-1, reads DSGVTQTPKHLITATGQRVTLRCSPRSGDLSVYWYQQSLDQGLQFLIQYYNGEERAKGNILERFSAQQFPDLHSELNLSSLELGDSALYFCASSPRQGRRRENEQFFGPGTRLTVL.

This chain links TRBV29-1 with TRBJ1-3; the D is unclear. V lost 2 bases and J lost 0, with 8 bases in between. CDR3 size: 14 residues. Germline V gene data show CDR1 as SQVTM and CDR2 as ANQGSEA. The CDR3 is CSVEPVLSGNTIYF. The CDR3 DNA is TGCAGCGTTGAACCGGTACTCTCTGGAAACACCATATATTTT.

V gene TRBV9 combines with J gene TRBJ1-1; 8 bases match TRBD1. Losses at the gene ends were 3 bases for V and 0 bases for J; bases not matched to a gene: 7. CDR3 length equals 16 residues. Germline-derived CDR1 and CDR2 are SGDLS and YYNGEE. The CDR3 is CASSERDRSMNTEAFF. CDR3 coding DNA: TGTGCCAGCAGCGAACGGGACAGGTCCATGAACACTGAAGCTTTCTTT. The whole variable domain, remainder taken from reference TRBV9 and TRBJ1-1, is DSGVTQTPKHLITATGQRVTLRCSPRSGDLSVYWYQQSLDQGLQFLIQYYNGEERAKGNILERFSAQQFPDLHSELNLSSLELGDSALYFCASSERDRSMNTEAFFGQGTRLTVV.

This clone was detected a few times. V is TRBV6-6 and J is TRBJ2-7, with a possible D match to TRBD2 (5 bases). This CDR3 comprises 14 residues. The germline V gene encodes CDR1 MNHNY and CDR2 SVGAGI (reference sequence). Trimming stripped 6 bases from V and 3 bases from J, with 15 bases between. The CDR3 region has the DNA TGTGCCAGCAGAGCCGTAGAGCGGCGCTACGAGCAGTACTTC. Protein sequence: CASRAVERRYEQYF.

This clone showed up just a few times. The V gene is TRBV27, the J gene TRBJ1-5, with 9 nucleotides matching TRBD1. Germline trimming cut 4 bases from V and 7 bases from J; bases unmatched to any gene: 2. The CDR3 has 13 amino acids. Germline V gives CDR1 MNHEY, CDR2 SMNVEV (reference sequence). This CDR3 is CASSWTGVQPQHF. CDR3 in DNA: TGTGCCAGCAGTTGGACAGGGGTACAGCCCCAGCATTTT.

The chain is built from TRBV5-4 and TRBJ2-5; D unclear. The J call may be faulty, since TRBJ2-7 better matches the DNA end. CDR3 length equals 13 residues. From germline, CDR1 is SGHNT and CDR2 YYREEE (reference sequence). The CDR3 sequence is CASSRDSAYEQYF. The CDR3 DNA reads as TGTGCCAGCAGCCGCGACTCTGCCTACGAGCAGTACTTC.

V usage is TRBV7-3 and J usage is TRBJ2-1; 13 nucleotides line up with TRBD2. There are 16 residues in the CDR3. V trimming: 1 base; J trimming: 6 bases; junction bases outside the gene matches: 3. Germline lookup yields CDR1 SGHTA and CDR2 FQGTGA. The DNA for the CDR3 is TGTGCCAGCAGCTTAAGCGGGACTAGCGGGACCAATGAGCAGTTCTTC. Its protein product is CASSLSGTSGTNEQFF.

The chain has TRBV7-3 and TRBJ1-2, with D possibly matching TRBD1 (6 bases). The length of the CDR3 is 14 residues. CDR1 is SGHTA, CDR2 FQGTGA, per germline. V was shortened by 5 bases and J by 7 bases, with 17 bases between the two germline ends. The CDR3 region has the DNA TGTGCCAGCAGCGAAACAGGGAGCCATAGTGGCTACACCTTC. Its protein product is CASSETGSHSGYTF.

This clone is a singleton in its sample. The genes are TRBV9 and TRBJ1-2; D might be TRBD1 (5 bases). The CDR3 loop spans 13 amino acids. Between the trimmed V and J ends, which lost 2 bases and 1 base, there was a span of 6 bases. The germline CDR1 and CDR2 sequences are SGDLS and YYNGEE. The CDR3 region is CASSVQGNYGYTF. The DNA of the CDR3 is TGTGCCAGCAGCGTTCAGGGTAACTATGGCTACACCTTC.

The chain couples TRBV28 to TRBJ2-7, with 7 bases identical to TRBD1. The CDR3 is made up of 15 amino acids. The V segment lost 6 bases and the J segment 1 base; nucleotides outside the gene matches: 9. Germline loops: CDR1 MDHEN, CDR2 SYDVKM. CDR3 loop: CASSLHRGSSYEQYF. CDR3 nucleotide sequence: TGTGCCAGCAGCTTACACAGGGGCTCGTCCTACGAGCAGTACTTC. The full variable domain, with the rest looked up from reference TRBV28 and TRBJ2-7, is DVKVTQSSRYLVKRTGEKVFLECVQDMDHENMFWYRQDPGLGLRLIYFSYDVKMKEKGDIPEGYSVSREKKERFSLILESASTNQTSMYLCASSLHRGSSYEQYFGPGTRLTVT.

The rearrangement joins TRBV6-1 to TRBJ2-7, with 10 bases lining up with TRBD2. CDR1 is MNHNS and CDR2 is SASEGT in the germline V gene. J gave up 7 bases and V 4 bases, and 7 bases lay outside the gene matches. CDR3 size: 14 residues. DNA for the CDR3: TGTGCCAGCAGTGCCCTAGCGGGAGCGGGGGAGCAGTACTTC. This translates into CASSALAGAGEQYF.

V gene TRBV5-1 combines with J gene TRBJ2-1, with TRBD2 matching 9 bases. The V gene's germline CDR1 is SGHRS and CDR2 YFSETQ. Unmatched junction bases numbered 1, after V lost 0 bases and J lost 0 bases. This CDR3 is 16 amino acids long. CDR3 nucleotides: TGCGCCAGCAGCTTGGTTAGCGGGAGCTCCTACAATGAGCAGTTCTTC. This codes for CASSLVSGSSYNEQFF.

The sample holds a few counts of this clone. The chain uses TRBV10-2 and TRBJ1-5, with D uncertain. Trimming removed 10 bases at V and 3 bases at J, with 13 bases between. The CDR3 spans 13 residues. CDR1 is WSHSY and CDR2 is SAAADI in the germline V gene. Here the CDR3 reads CATQEQVNQPQHF. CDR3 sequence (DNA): TGCGCCACCCAGGAACAAGTCAATCAGCCCCAGCATTTT.

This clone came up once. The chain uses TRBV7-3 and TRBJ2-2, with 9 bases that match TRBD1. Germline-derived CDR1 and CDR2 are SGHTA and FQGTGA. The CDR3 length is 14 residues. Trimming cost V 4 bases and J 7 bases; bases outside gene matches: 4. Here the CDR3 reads CASSWDRVNGELFF. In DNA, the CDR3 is TGTGCCAGCAGCTGGGACAGGGTTAACGGGGAGCTGTTTTTT.

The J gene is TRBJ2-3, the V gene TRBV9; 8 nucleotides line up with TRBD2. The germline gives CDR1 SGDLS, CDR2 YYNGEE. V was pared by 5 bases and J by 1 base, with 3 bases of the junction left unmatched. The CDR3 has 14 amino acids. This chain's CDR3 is CASSPGLGTDTQYF. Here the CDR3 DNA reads TGTGCCAGCAGTCCGGGACTAGGCACAGATACGCAGTATTTT.

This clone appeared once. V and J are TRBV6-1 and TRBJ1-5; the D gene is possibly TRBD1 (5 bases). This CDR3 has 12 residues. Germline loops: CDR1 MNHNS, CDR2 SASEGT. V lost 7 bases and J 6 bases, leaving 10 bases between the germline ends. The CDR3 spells CASTSGFQPQHF. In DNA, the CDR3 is TGTGCCAGCACCTCAGGGTTTCAGCCCCAGCATTTT.

The CDR3 sequence is CATGVAGGWSRDNEQFF. The CDR3 nucleotides are TGTGCCACGGGCGTAGCGGGAGGTTGGAGTAGGGACAATGAGCAGTTCTTC. V is TRBV28 and J is TRBJ2-1; 10 bases line up with TRBD2. Germline CDR1 MDHEN, CDR2 SYDVKM. Trimming cost V 10 bases and J 5 bases; bases outside gene matches: 17. The CDR3 covers 17 residues.

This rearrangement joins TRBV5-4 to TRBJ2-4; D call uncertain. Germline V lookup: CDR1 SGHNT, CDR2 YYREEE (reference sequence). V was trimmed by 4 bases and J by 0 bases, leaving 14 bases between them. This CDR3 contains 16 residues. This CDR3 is CASSLGHSLAKNIQYF. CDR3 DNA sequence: TGTGCCAGCAGCCTTGGGCACTCCTTAGCCAAAAACATTCAGTACTTC.

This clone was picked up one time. This CDR3 reads CASSLVLGSYNEQFF. The CDR3 DNA follows: TGTGCCAGCAGTTTAGTTCTAGGTTCCTACAATGAGCAGTTCTTC. This chain joins TRBV27 and TRBJ2-1; D is ambiguous. The CDR3 has 15 amino acids. V lost 2 bases and J lost 1, with 9 bases in between. The germline CDR1 and CDR2 sequences are MNHEY and SMNVEV (reference sequence).

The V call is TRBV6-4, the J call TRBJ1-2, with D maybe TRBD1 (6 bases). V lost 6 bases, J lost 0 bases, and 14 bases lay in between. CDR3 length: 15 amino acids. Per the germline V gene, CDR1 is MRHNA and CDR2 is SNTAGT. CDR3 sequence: CASRAGVEANYGYTF. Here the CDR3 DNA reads TGTGCCAGCAGGGCAGGGGTGGAGGCTAACTATGGCTACACCTTC.

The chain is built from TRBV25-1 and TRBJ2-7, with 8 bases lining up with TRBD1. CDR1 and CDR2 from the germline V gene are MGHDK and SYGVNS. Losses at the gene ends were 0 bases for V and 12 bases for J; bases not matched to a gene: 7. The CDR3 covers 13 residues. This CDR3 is CASSEYKGQARYF. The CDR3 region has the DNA TGTGCCAGCAGTGAATATAAGGGACAGGCCCGGTACTTC.

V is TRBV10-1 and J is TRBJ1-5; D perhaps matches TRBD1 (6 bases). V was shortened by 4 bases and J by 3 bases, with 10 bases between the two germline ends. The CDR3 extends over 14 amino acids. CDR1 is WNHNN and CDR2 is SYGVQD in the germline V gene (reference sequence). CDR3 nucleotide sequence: TGCGCCAGCAGTGGGACAGAGACCAATCAGCCCCAGCATTTT. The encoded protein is CASSGTETNQPQHF.

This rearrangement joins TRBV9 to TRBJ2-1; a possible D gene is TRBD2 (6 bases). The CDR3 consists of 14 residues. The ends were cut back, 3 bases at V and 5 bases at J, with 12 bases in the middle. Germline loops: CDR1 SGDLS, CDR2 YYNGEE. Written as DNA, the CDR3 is TGTGCCAGCAGCGCACGGGAGAGCCACAATGAGCAGTTCTTC. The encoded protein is CASSARESHNEQFF. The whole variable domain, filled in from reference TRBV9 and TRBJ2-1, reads DSGVTQTPKHLITATGQRVTLRCSPRSGDLSVYWYQQSLDQGLQFLIQYYNGEERAKGNILERFSAQQFPDLHSELNLSSLELGDSALYFCASSARESHNEQFFGPGTRLTVL.

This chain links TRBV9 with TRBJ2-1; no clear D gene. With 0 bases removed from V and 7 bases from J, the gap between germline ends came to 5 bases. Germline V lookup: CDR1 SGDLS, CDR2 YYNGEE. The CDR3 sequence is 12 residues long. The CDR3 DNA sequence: TGTGCCAGCAGCGTAGATATAAATGAGCAGTTCTTC. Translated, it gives CASSVDINEQFF.

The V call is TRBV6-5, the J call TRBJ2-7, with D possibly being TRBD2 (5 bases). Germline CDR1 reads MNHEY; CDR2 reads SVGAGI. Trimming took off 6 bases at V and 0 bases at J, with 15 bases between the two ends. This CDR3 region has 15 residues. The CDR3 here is CASSRGAASSYEQYF. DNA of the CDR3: TGTGCCAGCAGCCGGGGAGCTGCAAGCTCCTACGAGCAGTACTTC.